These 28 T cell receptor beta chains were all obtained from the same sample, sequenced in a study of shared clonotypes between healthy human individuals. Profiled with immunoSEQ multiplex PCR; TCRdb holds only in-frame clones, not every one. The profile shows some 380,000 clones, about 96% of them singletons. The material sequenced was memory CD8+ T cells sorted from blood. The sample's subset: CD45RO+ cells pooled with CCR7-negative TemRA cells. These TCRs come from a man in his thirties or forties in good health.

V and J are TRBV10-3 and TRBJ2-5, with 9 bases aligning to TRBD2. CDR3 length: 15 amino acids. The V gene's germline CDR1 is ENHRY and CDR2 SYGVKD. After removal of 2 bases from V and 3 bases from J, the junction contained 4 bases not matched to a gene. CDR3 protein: CAISEGGGREETQYF. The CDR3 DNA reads TGTGCCATCAGTGAGGGAGGCGGGAGGGAAGAGACCCAGTACTTC.

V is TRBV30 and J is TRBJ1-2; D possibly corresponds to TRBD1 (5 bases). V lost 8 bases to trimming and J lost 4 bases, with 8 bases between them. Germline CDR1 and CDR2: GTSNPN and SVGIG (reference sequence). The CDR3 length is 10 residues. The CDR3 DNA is TGTGCCGGAGGGACCTATGGCTACACCTTC. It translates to CAGGTYGYTF.

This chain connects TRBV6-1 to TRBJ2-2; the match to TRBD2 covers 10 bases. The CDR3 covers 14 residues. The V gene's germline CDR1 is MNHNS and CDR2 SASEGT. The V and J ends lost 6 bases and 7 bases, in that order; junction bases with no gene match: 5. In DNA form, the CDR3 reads TGTGCCAGCAGACTAGCGGGGCACATCGGGGAGCTGTTTTTT. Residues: CASRLAGHIGELFF.

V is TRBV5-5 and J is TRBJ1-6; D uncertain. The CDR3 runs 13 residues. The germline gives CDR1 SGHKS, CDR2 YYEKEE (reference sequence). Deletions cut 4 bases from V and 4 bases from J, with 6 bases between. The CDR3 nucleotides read TGTGCCAGCAGCGACAAATATAATTCACCCCTCCACTTT. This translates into CASSDKYNSPLHF.

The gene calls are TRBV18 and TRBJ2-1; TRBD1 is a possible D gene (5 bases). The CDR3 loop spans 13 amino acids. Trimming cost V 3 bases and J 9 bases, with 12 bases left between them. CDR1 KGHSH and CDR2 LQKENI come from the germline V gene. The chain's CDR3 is CASSPSQGGEQFF. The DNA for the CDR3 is TGTGCCAGCTCACCTTCCCAGGGTGGTGAGCAGTTCTTC.

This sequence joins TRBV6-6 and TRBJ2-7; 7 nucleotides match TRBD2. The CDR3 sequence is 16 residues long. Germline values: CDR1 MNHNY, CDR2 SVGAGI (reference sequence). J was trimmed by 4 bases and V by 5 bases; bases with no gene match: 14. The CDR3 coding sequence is TGTGCCAGCAGTAAATTGGGGGGGGACTTTCCATACGAGCAGTACTTC. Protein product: CASSKLGGDFPYEQYF.

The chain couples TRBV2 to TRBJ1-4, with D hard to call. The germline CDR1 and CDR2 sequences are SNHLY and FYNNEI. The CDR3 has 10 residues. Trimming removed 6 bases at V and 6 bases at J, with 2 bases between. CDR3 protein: CASRDEKLFF. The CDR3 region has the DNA TGTGCCAGCAGGGATGAAAAACTGTTTTTT.

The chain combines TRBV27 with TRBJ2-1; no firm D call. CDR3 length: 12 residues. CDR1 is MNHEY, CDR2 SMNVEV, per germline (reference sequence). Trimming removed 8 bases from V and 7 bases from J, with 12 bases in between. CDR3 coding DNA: TGTGCCAGCGGAGTTACCCGGAATGAGCAGTTCTTC. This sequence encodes CASGVTRNEQFF.

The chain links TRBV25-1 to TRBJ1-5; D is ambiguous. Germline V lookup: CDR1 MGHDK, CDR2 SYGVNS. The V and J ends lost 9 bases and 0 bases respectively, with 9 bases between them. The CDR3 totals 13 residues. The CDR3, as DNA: TGTGCCAGGAAGACGGCTAGCAATCAGCCCCAGCATTTT. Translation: CARKTASNQPQHF.

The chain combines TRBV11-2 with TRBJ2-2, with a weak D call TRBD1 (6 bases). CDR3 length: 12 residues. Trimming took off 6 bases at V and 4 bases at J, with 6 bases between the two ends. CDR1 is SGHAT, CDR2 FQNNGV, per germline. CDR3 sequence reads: CASRDSTGELFF. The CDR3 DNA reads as TGTGCCAGCAGGGACAGCACCGGGGAGCTGTTTTTT.

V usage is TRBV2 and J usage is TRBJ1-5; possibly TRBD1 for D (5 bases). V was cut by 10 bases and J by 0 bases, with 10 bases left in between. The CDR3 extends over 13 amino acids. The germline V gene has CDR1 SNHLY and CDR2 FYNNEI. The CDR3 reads CATSRDSNQPQHF. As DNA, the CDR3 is TGTGCCACTTCCAGGGATAGCAATCAGCCCCAGCATTTT.

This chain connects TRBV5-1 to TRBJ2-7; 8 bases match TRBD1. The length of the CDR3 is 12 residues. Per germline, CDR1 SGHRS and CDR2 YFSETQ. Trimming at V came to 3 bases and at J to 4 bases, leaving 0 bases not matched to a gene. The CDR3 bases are TGCGCCAGCAGCTGGACAGGGTACGAGCAGTACTTC. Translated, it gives CASSWTGYEQYF.

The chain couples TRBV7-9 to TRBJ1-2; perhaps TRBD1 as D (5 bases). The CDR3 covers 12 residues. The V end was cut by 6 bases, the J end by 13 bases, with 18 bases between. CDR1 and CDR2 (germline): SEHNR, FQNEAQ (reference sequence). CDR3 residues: CASSLTYMRGTF. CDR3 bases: TGTGCCAGCAGTCTAACTTATATGAGGGGCACCTTC.

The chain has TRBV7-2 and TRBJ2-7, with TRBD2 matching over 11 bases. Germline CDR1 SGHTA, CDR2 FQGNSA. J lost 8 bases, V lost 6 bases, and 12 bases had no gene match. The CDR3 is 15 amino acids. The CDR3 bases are TGTGCCAGCAGTCCAGTAGTTAGCGGGAGGGCCAAGCAGTACTTC. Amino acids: CASSPVVSGRAKQYF.

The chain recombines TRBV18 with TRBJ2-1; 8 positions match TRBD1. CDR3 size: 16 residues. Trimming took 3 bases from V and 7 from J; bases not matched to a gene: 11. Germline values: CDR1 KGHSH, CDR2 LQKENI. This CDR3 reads CASSPLAGQGANEQFF. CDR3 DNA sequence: TGTGCCAGCTCACCTTTGGCGGGCCAGGGGGCGAATGAGCAGTTCTTC.

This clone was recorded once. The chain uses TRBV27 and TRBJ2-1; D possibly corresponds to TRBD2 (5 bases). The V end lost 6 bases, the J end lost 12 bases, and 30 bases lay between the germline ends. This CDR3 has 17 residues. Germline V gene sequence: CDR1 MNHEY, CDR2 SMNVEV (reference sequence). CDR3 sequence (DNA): TGTGCCAGCAGAGACATCCTAAGCGGAGGTGTTCTCCGGGGGCAGTTCTTC. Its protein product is CASRDILSGGVLRGQFF.

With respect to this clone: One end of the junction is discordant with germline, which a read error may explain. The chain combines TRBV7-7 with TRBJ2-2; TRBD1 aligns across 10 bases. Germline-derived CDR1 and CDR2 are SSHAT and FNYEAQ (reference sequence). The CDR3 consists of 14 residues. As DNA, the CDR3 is TGTGCTAGCAGCTTAGGACAGGGGGCCGGGGAGCTGTTTTTT. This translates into CASSLGQGAGELFF.

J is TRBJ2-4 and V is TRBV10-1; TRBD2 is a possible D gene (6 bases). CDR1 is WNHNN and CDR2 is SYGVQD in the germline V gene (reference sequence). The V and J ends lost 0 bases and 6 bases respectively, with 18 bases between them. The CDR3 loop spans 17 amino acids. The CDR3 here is CASSESGGEGEGNIQYF. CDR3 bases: TGCGCCAGCAGTGAGTCCGGGGGAGAAGGGGAAGGAAACATTCAGTACTTC.

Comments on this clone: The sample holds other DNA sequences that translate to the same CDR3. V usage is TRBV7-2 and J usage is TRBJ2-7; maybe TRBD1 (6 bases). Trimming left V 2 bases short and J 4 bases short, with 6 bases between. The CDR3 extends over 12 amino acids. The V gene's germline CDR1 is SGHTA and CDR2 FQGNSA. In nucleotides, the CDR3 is TGTGCCAGCAGCTTACAGGGGTACGAGCAGTACTTC. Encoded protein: CASSLQGYEQYF.

Here the CDR3 reads CASSAPGATNEKLFF. CDR3 DNA: TGTGCCAGCAGCGCACCGGGTGCAACTAATGAAAAACTGTTTTTT. This chain joins TRBV9 and TRBJ1-4; D remains unclear. The germline V gene has CDR1 SGDLS and CDR2 YYNGEE. The CDR3 consists of 15 residues. V lost 3 bases, J lost 0 bases, and 9 bases lay in between.

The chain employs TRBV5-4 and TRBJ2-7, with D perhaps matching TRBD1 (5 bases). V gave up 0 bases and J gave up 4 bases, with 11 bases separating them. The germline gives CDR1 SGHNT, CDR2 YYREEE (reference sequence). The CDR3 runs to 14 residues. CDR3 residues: CASSLGRAPYEQYF. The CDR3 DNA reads TGTGCCAGCAGCTTGGGCAGGGCCCCTTACGAGCAGTACTTC.

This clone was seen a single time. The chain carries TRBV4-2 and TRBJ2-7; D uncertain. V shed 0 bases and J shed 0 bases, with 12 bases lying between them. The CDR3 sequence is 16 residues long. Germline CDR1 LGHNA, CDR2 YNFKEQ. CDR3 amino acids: CASSQEGTASSYEQYF. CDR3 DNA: TGTGCCAGCAGCCAAGAAGGTACCGCCAGCTCCTACGAGCAGTACTTC.

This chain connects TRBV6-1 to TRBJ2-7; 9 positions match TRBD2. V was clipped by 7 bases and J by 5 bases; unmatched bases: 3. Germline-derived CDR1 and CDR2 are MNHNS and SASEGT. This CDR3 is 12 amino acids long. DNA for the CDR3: TGTGCCAGCAAGCGGGAGGTAAACGAGCAGTACTTC. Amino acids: CASKREVNEQYF.

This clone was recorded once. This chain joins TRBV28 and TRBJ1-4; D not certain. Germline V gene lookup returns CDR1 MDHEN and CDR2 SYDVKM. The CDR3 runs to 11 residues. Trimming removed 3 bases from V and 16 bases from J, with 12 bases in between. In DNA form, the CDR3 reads TGTGCCAGCAGTTTTTCCCACCTTCAGTTTTTT. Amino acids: CASSFSHLQFF. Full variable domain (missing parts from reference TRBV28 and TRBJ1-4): DVKVTQSSRYLVKRTGEKVFLECVQDMDHENMFWYRQDPGLGLRLIYFSYDVKMKEKGDIPEGYSVSREKKERFSLILESASTNQTSMYLCASSFSHLQFFGSGTQLSVL.

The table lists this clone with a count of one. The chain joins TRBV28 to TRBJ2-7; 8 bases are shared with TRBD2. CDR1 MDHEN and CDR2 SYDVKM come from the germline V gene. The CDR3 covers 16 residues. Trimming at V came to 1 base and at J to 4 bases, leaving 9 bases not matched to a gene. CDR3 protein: CASSLSLAGGVYEQYF. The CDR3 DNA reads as TGTGCCAGCAGTTTATCCCTAGCGGGTGGAGTGTACGAGCAGTACTTC.

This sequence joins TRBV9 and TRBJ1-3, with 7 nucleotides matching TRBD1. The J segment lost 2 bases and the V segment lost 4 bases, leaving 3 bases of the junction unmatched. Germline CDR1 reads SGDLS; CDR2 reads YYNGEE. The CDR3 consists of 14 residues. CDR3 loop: CASSLDRAGNTIYF. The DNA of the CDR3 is TGTGCCAGCAGCCTAGACAGGGCTGGAAACACCATATATTTT.

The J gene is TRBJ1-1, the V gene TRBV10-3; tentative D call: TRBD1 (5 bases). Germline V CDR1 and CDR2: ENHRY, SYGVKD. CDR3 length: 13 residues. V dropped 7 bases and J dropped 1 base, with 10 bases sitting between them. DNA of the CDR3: TGTGCCATCATGCTAGGACAGAACACTGAAGCTTTCTTT. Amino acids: CAIMLGQNTEAFF.

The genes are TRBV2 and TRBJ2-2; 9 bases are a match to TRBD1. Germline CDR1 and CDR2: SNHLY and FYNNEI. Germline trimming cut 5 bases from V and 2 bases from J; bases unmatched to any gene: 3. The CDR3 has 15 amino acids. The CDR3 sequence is CASSRDRANTGELFF. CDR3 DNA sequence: TGTGCCAGCAGTCGGGACAGGGCAAACACCGGGGAGCTGTTTTTT.